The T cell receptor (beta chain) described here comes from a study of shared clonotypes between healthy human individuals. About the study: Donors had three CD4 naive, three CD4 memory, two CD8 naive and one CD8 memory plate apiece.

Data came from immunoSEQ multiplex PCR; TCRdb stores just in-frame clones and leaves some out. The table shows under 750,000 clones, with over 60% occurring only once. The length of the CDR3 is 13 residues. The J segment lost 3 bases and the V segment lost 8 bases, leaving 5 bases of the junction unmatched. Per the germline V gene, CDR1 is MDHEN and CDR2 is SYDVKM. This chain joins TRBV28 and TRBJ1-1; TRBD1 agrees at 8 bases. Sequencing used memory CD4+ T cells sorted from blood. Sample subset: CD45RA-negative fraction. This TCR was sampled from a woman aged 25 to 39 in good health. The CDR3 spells CASSRQGYTEAFF. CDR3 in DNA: TGTGCCAGCTCTAGACAGGGGTACACTGAAGCTTTCTTT.